The 20 T cell receptor beta chains below were found in one sample sequenced in a study of Ad26.COV2.S vaccination and SARS-CoV-2 variants. Treatment noted: over 15 received Ad26.COV2.S at low or high dose, single or two shots; 5 received placebo; per-sample allocation not given. After the first vaccine or placebo injection, samples were drawn on day 63. Data came from immunoSEQ multiplex PCR; TCRdb stores just in-frame clones and leaves some out. The sample records about 350,000 clones, about 85% being singletons. The specimen was peripheral blood, collected in a trial of Ad26.COV2.S vaccine versus placebo. The receptors originated from a person aged 18 to 59 who received the Ad26.COV2.S COVID-19 vaccine or a placebo.

This chain links TRBV28 with TRBJ1-4; no clear D. Germline CDR1 and CDR2: MDHEN and SYDVKM. Deletions cut 5 bases from V and 0 bases from J, with 16 bases between. The CDR3 loop spans 17 amino acids. CDR3 loop: CASSGPVLRTTNEKLFF. CDR3 nucleotides: TGTGCCAGCAGTGGCCCCGTTCTCAGGACAACTAATGAAAAACTGTTTTTT. The whole variable domain, remainder taken from reference TRBV28 and TRBJ1-4, is DVKVTQSSRYLVKRTGEKVFLECVQDMDHENMFWYRQDPGLGLRLIYFSYDVKMKEKGDIPEGYSVSREKKERFSLILESASTNQTSMYLCASSGPVLRTTNEKLFFGSGTQLSVL.

Concerning this clone: The same CDR3 can be traced to other DNA sequences in this sample. This sequence joins TRBV4-3 and TRBJ2-7, with a weak D call TRBD1 (5 bases). CDR1 and CDR2 (germline): LGHNA, YSLEER. V lost 4 bases and J lost 3, with 10 bases in between. This CDR3 comprises 13 residues. CDR3 in DNA: TGCGCCAGCAGCCCCGATCAGGGCTACGAGCAGTACTTC. Protein product: CASSPDQGYEQYF.

This sequence joins TRBV14 and TRBJ1-6, with D uncertain. With 1 base removed from V and 7 bases from J, the gap between germline ends came to 8 bases. There are 14 residues in the CDR3. Germline V gene data show CDR1 as SGHDN and CDR2 as FVKESK. Here the CDR3 reads CASSQGPRNSPLHF. The CDR3 DNA sequence: TGTGCCAGCAGCCAAGGCCCGAGAAATTCACCCCTCCACTTT.

V is TRBV30 and J is TRBJ1-5; D perhaps matches TRBD1 (6 bases). The CDR3 length is 17 residues. V shed 2 bases and J shed 0 bases, with 17 bases lying between them. Germline V gene sequence: CDR1 GTSNPN, CDR2 SVGIG (reference sequence). CDR3 nucleotide sequence: TGTGCCTGGAGTCCCGGGACATTCTACCCTAGCAATCAGCCCCAGCATTTT. It codes for CAWSPGTFYPSNQPQHF.

CDR3 amino acids: CASSPREGYNEKLFF. The CDR3 nucleotides are TGTGCCAGCAGCCCCCGGGAGGGGTATAATGAAAAACTGTTTTTT. The J gene is TRBJ1-4, the V gene TRBV5-5, with D possibly matching TRBD1 (5 bases). Trimming shortened V by 4 bases and J by 4 bases, and 14 bases separated the two germline ends. The germline gives CDR1 SGHKS, CDR2 YYEKEE (reference sequence). The CDR3 contains 15 residues. Looking up the rest from reference TRBV5-5 and TRBJ1-4 gives the full variable domain: DAGVTQSPTHLIKTRGQQVTLRCSPISGHKSVSWYQQVLGQGPQFIFQYYEKEERGRGNFPDRFSARQFPNYSSELNVNALLLGDSALYLCASSPREGYNEKLFFGSGTQLSVL.

The rearrangement uses TRBV27 and TRBJ1-1; D remains ambiguous. This CDR3 is built from 13 residues. Trimming pared 3 bases from V and 5 bases from J, leaving 10 bases between. Germline-derived CDR1 and CDR2 are MNHEY and SMNVEV (reference sequence). CDR3 bases: TGTGCCAGCAGTTTCCTGGGATTAACTGAAGCTTTCTTT. It specifies CASSFLGLTEAFF.

J is TRBJ2-1 and V is TRBV6-2 or TRBV6-3; TRBD2 matches 8 bases. With V trimmed by 0 bases and J by 2 bases, 6 bases remained unmatched. This CDR3 comprises 17 residues. Per germline, CDR1 MNHEY and CDR2 SVGEGT. CDR3 sequence: CASSYSPSGSTYNEQFF. The CDR3 coding sequence is TGTGCCAGCAGTTACTCGCCTAGCGGGTCCACCTACAATGAGCAGTTCTTC.

The genes are TRBV30 and TRBJ1-1; D remains unclear. Germline V lookup: CDR1 GTSNPN, CDR2 SVGIG (reference sequence). V lost 0 bases and J 1 base, leaving 6 bases between the germline ends. The CDR3 has 13 residues. DNA of the CDR3: TGTGCCTGGAGTGTACAGCAGAACACTGAAGCTTTCTTT. It yields the protein CAWSVQQNTEAFF.

For this clone: In the same sample, other DNA sequences code for this CDR3. The rearrangement uses TRBV9 and TRBJ2-2, with a tentative D call TRBD1 (5 bases). The V end lost 0 bases, the J end lost 4 bases, and 13 bases lay between the germline ends. The CDR3 extends over 16 amino acids. The germline V gene has CDR1 SGDLS and CDR2 YYNGEE. Here the CDR3 DNA reads TGTGCCAGCAGCGTAGGGGTGGGGCGCAGCACCGGGGAGCTGTTTTTT. Amino acid sequence: CASSVGVGRSTGELFF.

The V gene is TRBV9, the J gene TRBJ2-5; the D is unclear. The germline CDR1 and CDR2 sequences are SGDLS and YYNGEE. Trimming stripped 0 bases from V and 4 bases from J, with 16 bases between. This CDR3 region has 16 residues. The CDR3 is CASSVAPGSVGETQYF. The CDR3 DNA sequence: TGTGCCAGCAGCGTAGCTCCCGGGTCGGTGGGAGAGACCCAGTACTTC.

The chain joins TRBV30 to TRBJ1-2; TRBD1 matches 7 bases. Germline loops: CDR1 GTSNPN, CDR2 SVGIG (reference sequence). J gave up 8 bases and V 2 bases, and 14 bases lay outside the gene matches. The length of the CDR3 is 15 residues. CDR3 region: CAWSRIISTGHGYTF. The CDR3 DNA is TGTGCCTGGAGTCGAATAATTTCGACAGGGCACGGCTACACCTTC. The variable domain in full, completed from reference TRBV30 and TRBJ1-2, reads SQTIHQWPATLVQPVGSPLSLECTVEGTSNPNLYWYRQAAGRGLQLLFYSVGIGQISSEVPQNLSASRPQDRQFILSSKKLLLSDSGFYLCAWSRIISTGHGYTFGSGTRLTVV.

V gene TRBV5-4 combines with J gene TRBJ2-5; D is unclear. CDR3 length: 14 amino acids. Germline-derived CDR1 and CDR2 are SGHNT and YYREEE (reference sequence). Trimming shortened V by 4 bases and J by 2 bases, and 12 bases separated the two germline ends. The CDR3 loop reads CASSISGNQETQYF. The CDR3 DNA is TGTGCCAGCAGCATAAGTGGGAATCAAGAGACCCAGTACTTC.

The chain is built from TRBV6-6 and TRBJ1-1; D may be TRBD1 (5 bases). CDR1 and CDR2 (germline): MNHNY, SVGAGI (reference sequence). V gave up 4 bases and J gave up 3 bases, with 15 bases separating them. The CDR3 runs 15 residues. Here the CDR3 DNA reads TGTGCCAGCAGTTCCGCCCAGGGCGACCACACTGAAGCTTTCTTT. Residues: CASSSAQGDHTEAFF.

The chain joins TRBV6-5 to TRBJ1-2; D call uncertain. V was trimmed by 6 bases and J by 7 bases, leaving 12 bases between them. Germline V gives CDR1 MNHEY, CDR2 SVGAGI. The CDR3 consists of 12 residues. The CDR3 loop reads CASSPPVGGYTF. The CDR3 DNA sequence: TGTGCCAGCAGCCCCCCGGTAGGTGGCTACACCTTC.

The chain is built from TRBV20-1 and TRBJ1-4; no firm D call. CDR3 length: 11 residues. Trimming removed 3 bases at V and 8 bases at J, with 7 bases between. Germline V lookup: CDR1 DFQATT, CDR2 SNEGSKA (reference sequence). CDR3 sequence (DNA): TGCAGTGCTAGGTTGGGGGAAAAACTGTTTTTT. It translates to CSARLGEKLFF.

The chain recombines TRBV9 with TRBJ1-2; maybe TRBD1 (5 bases). Trimming took off 5 bases at V and 5 bases at J, with 16 bases between the two ends. The CDR3 is 14 residues long. Germline CDR1 and CDR2: SGDLS and YYNGEE. CDR3 DNA sequence: TGTGCCAGCAGTCTTGCTGGGGGGGGTTATGGCTACACCTTC. This sequence encodes CASSLAGGGYGYTF.

V and J are TRBV10-3 and TRBJ2-6; D could derive from TRBD1 or TRBD2 (5 bases each). The CDR3 runs 15 residues. V lost 7 bases and J 0 bases, leaving 10 bases between the germline ends. Germline CDR1 ENHRY, CDR2 SYGVKD. In nucleotides, the CDR3 is TGTGCCATCAAGCCTGGGGGCTCTGGGGCCAACGTCCTGACTTTC. Protein sequence: CAIKPGGSGANVLTF.

In this sample, this clone turned up a few times. The chain couples TRBV27 to TRBJ1-1; D gene ambiguous. V lost 3 bases and J lost 2, with 10 bases in between. In germline, CDR1 is MNHEY, CDR2 SMNVEV (reference sequence). This CDR3 spans 14 amino acids. In nucleotides, the CDR3 is TGTGCCAGCAGTTTTAACAGTCCAAACACTGAAGCTTTCTTT. Translation gives CASSFNSPNTEAFF.

The chain joins TRBV5-1 to TRBJ2-2; 8 bases match TRBD1. The germline V gene has CDR1 SGHRS and CDR2 YFSETQ. The CDR3 loop spans 15 amino acids. V was pared by 3 bases and J by 5 bases, with 6 bases of the junction left unmatched. The CDR3 region has the DNA TGCGCCAGCAGCTACAACGACAGGGGTACCGGGGAGCTGTTTTTT. It translates to CASSYNDRGTGELFF.

This clone was seen once. This chain connects TRBV4-2 to TRBJ1-2; D call uncertain. Trimming removed 3 bases from V and 6 bases from J, with 11 bases in between. CDR3 length: 13 residues. The V gene's germline CDR1 is LGHNA and CDR2 YNFKEQ. The CDR3 sequence is CASSQAGRNGYTF. The CDR3 region has the DNA TGTGCCAGCAGCCAGGCAGGCCGTAATGGCTACACCTTC.